A selection of T cell receptor beta chains follows, all from one sample in a study of T cells in Graves' hyperthyroidism and ophthalmopathy. From the multiplex PCR reads, TCRdb called clonotypes with MiXCR, one entry per CDR3 protein. The table records more than 550,000 distinct CDR3 sequences, less than 45% of them present only once. The sample comprised peripheral blood or thyroid tissue (not recorded which). Receptors originate from an adult man with Graves' disease, either hyperthyroidism or ophthalmopathy (not recorded which). Both conserved end residues are part of each CDR3. D genes are given only for firm matches. Clone size is given for some rows only: seen once, a few or many times, or a class if the clone is expanded.

j_gene: TRBJ2-7; abundance: .; d_gene: TRBD1; v_gene: TRBV24-1; CDR3nt: TGTGCCAGCACTTTCCCCCGGGACAGGGGGGACTACGAGCAGTACTTC; CDR3aa: CASTFPRDRGDYEQYF
j_gene: TRBJ2-7; abundance: .; d_gene: TRBD1; v_gene: TRBV5-1; CDR3nt: TGCGCCAGCAGCTTCGGGACAGGGGCTCGCGAGCAGTACTTC; CDR3aa: CASSFGTGAREQYF
j_gene: TRBJ1-1; abundance: .; d_gene: TRBD1; v_gene: TRBV29-1; CDR3nt: TGCAGCACCGGACAGGCCCTCTCTGAAGCTTTCTTT; CDR3aa: CSTGQALSEAFF
j_gene: TRBJ2-7; abundance: many; d_gene: .; v_gene: TRBV7-9; CDR3nt: TGTGCCAGCAGCTTAGCAGGGAACTACGAGCAGTACTTC; CDR3aa: CASSLAGNYEQYF
j_gene: TRBJ1-2; abundance: many; d_gene: .; v_gene: TRBV2; CDR3nt: TGTGCCAGCAGTGAATCGCCCGTTTGGGCTCACTATGGCTACACCTTC; CDR3aa: CASSESPVWAHYGYTF
j_gene: TRBJ2-7; abundance: few; d_gene: TRBD2; v_gene: TRBV7-9; CDR3nt: TGTGCCAGCAGCTTAAGCTCCCTAGCGGGTCCCTACGAGCAGTACTTC; CDR3aa: CASSLSSLAGPYEQYF
j_gene: TRBJ2-5; abundance: .; d_gene: TRBD2; v_gene: TRBV11-2; CDR3nt: TGTGCCAGCAGCTTAGATCGTCTAGCGGGAGCTCGGGAGACCCAGTACTTC; CDR3aa: CASSLDRLAGARETQYF
j_gene: TRBJ1-2; abundance: .; d_gene: TRBD1; v_gene: TRBV29-1; CDR3nt: TGCAGCGTAGCCAAGACAGGGTATGGCTACACCTTC; CDR3aa: CSVAKTGYGYTF
j_gene: TRBJ2-7; abundance: .; d_gene: .; v_gene: TRBV29-1; CDR3nt: TGCAGTCCTGGGGCGGGGGCGCACGAGCAGTACTTC; CDR3aa: CSPGAGAHEQYF
j_gene: TRBJ2-7; abundance: .; d_gene: .; v_gene: TRBV7-8; CDR3nt: TGTGCCAGCAGCTTACCCTCCGGGTCTAAACCCTACGAGCAGTACTTC; CDR3aa: CASSLPSGSKPYEQYF
j_gene: TRBJ2-2; abundance: few; d_gene: .; v_gene: TRBV10-3; CDR3nt: TGTGCCATCAGTCCCGGGACAGGGGAGCTGTTTTTT; CDR3aa: CAISPGTGELFF
j_gene: TRBJ1-6; abundance: few; d_gene: TRBD1; v_gene: TRBV12-3/TRBV12-4; CDR3nt: TGTGCCAGCAGTTCGACAGGGAGTCCTAATTCACCCCTCCACTTT; CDR3aa: CASSSTGSPNSPLHF
j_gene: TRBJ1-2; abundance: .; d_gene: .; v_gene: TRBV20-1; CDR3nt: TGCAGTGCTAGTAGACAGGACCCGAACTATGGCTACACCTTC; CDR3aa: CSASRQDPNYGYTF
j_gene: TRBJ2-5; abundance: .; d_gene: .; v_gene: TRBV6-5; CDR3nt: TGTGCCAGCAGTGGGGCGGACAGCCGCCAAGAGACCCAGTACTTC; CDR3aa: CASSGADSRQETQYF
j_gene: TRBJ1-1; abundance: few; d_gene: .; v_gene: TRBV10-3; CDR3nt: TGTGCCAGCAACCCGCGAGGACACCGGCCGGCTTTCTTT; CDR3aa: CASNPRGHRPAFF